Following are 21 T cell receptor beta chains from one sample sequenced in a study of T cell repertoires in ileal Crohn's disease. Time point denoted: neoterminal ileum biopsy at postoperative endoscopy, about 6 months after surgery. Libraries were prepared by immunoSEQ multiplex PCR; TCRdb keeps only in-frame clonotypes and omits some of them. The sample lists roughly 3,500 clones, more than 65% occurring once. Sequencing used ileal tissue. Receptor source: an adult with Crohn's disease.

The V and J genes are TRBV4-2 and TRBJ2-5, with 7 bases lining up with TRBD1. The V segment lost 4 bases and the J segment 2 bases; nucleotides outside the gene matches: 7. This CDR3 has 15 amino acids. The germline CDR1 and CDR2 sequences are LGHNA and YNFKEQ. The CDR3 nucleotides are TGTGCCAGCAGCCCGGGGACAGCAGCTCAAGAGACCCAGTACTTC. It yields the protein CASSPGTAAQETQYF.

This chain uses TRBV15 with TRBJ1-1, with D perhaps TRBD1 (5 bases). The V end was cut by 5 bases, the J end by 1 base, with 8 bases between. CDR1 and CDR2 from the germline V gene are LNHNV and YYDKDF (reference sequence). This CDR3 region has 13 residues. This CDR3 reads CATSVDRNTEAFF. In nucleotides, the CDR3 is TGTGCCACCAGCGTAGACAGGAACACTGAAGCTTTCTTT.

The chain's CDR3 is CASSPARGTTNEKLFF. CDR3 coding DNA: TGTGCCAGCAGTCCCGCGAGGGGGACAACTAATGAAAAACTGTTTTTT. The J gene is TRBJ1-4, the V gene TRBV28; a possible D gene is TRBD1 (6 bases). The CDR3 loop spans 16 amino acids. Germline lookup yields CDR1 MDHEN and CDR2 SYDVKM. V dropped 5 bases and J dropped 0 bases, with 13 bases sitting between them.

The chain uses TRBV4-1 and TRBJ2-7, with a possible D match to TRBD2 (5 bases). CDR1 MGHRA and CDR2 YSYEKL come from the germline V gene. There are 14 residues in the CDR3. V lost 6 bases and J lost 2, with 14 bases in between. The CDR3 bases are TGCGCCAGCAGGTCGAGCGGCCGGCCCTACGAGCAGTACTTC. As protein: CASRSSGRPYEQYF.

The chain joins TRBV6-1 to TRBJ1-1; possibly TRBD1 for D (5 bases). With 2 bases removed from V and 4 bases from J, the gap between germline ends came to 14 bases. The CDR3 is 15 residues long. CDR1 MNHNS and CDR2 SASEGT come from the germline V gene. CDR3 in amino acids: CASSEKGTGTTEAFF. As DNA, the CDR3 is TGTGCCAGCAGTGAAAAGGGAACAGGAACCACTGAAGCTTTCTTT.

CDR3 in amino acids: CASSPKGGRESPLHF. CDR3 in DNA: TGTGCCAGCAGCCCGAAGGGGGGGAGGGAATCACCCCTCCACTTT. The V and J genes are TRBV7-3 and TRBJ1-6; D is possibly TRBD1 (6 bases). CDR1 is SGHTA and CDR2 is FQGTGA in the germline V gene. V lost 5 bases, J lost 10 bases, and 18 bases lay in between. The CDR3 is 15 residues long.

This rearrangement joins TRBV7-3 to TRBJ2-1; weak D call: TRBD2 (6 bases). V was trimmed by 6 bases and J by 5 bases, leaving 14 bases between them. There are 14 residues in the CDR3. The germline CDR1 and CDR2 sequences are SGHTA and FQGTGA. The CDR3 region has the DNA TGTGCCAGCAGTTTCGGGACTTTTGACAATGAGCAGTTCTTC. Protein sequence: CASSFGTFDNEQFF.

This clone was counted a few times. The J gene is TRBJ2-7, the V gene TRBV5-1; D perhaps matches TRBD1 (5 bases). Per germline, CDR1 SGHRS and CDR2 YFSETQ. The CDR3 extends over 16 amino acids. V lost 1 base and J lost 6, with 20 bases in between. This CDR3 reads CASSLSSPIKGSEQYF. For the CDR3, the DNA is TGCGCCAGCAGCTTGTCGAGCCCCATTAAGGGGTCCGAGCAGTACTTC.

The rearrangement joins TRBV4-3 to TRBJ2-3; 12 nucleotides match TRBD2. Trimming took 0 bases from V and 7 from J; bases not matched to a gene: 14. Germline V gene sequence: CDR1 LGHNA, CDR2 YSLEER. The CDR3 consists of 19 residues. The DNA of the CDR3 is TGCGCCAGCAGCCAAGAGCTAGAGGGGCTAGCGGGAGGGCGATATACGCAGTATTTT. This encodes CASSQELEGLAGGRYTQYF.

This rearrangement joins TRBV18 to TRBJ2-3; TRBD2 aligns across 7 bases. Germline CDR1 KGHSH, CDR2 LQKENI. After removal of 6 bases from V and 2 bases from J, the junction contained 5 bases not matched to a gene. The CDR3 is 14 residues long. DNA for the CDR3: TGTGCCAGCTCCTCCGGGACTAACACAGATACGCAGTATTTT. Amino acid sequence: CASSSGTNTDTQYF.

This clone has a single count. The gene calls are TRBV5-4 and TRBJ2-7; TRBD2 might be the D (6 bases). This CDR3 is 13 amino acids long. V shed 4 bases and J shed 0 bases, with 8 bases lying between them. Germline V gene sequence: CDR1 SGHNT, CDR2 YYREEE (reference sequence). CDR3: CASSDGSSYEQYF. CDR3 bases: TGTGCCAGCAGCGACGGGAGCTCCTACGAGCAGTACTTC.

The chain uses TRBV7-9 and TRBJ2-1, with D tentatively TRBD1 (5 bases). Trimming cost V 6 bases and J 5 bases, with 17 bases left between them. This CDR3 has 15 residues. The germline V gene has CDR1 SEHNR and CDR2 FQNEAQ (reference sequence). CDR3 residues: CASSHSLADNNEQFF. CDR3 DNA sequence: TGTGCCAGCAGTCACTCCCTGGCGGACAACAATGAGCAGTTCTTC. Complete variable domain (other parts from reference TRBV7-9 and TRBJ2-1): DTGVSQNPRHKITKRGQNVTFRCDPISEHNRLYWYRQTLGQGPEFLTYFQNEAQLEKSRLLSDRFSAERPKGSFSTLEIQRTEQGDSAMYLCASSHSLADNNEQFFGPGTRLTVL.

The chain carries TRBV5-1 and TRBJ2-3; 10 bases are a match to TRBD2. Germline V gene lookup returns CDR1 SGHRS and CDR2 YFSETQ. The V and J ends lost 8 bases and 6 bases, in that order; junction bases with no gene match: 6. The CDR3 covers 13 residues. CDR3 loop: CASQREGRDTQYF. The CDR3 DNA sequence: TGCGCCAGTCAGCGGGAGGGCCGGGATACGCAGTATTTT.

The chain recombines TRBV30 with TRBJ2-7; maybe TRBD1 (6 bases). Germline CDR1 and CDR2: GTSNPN and SVGIG (reference sequence). With 2 bases removed from V and 3 bases from J, the gap between germline ends came to 17 bases. CDR3 length: 15 residues. This CDR3 reads CAWSRAGTTGYEQYF. The CDR3 DNA follows: TGTGCCTGGAGTCGAGCCGGGACAACGGGCTACGAGCAGTACTTC.

This chain joins TRBV4-1 and TRBJ2-3, with TRBD2 identical over 9 bases. Germline values: CDR1 MGHRA, CDR2 YSYEKL. The length of the CDR3 is 15 residues. V lost 3 bases to trimming and J lost 3 bases; unmatched junction nucleotides: 4. This CDR3 reads CASSQAGGRTDTQYF. CDR3 bases: TGCGCCAGCAGCCAGGCGGGAGGGCGGACAGATACGCAGTATTTT.

The J gene is TRBJ1-1, the V gene TRBV27; 7 bases fit TRBD1. J was trimmed by 7 bases and V by 5 bases; bases with no gene match: 13. The CDR3 length is 15 residues. Germline V gene data show CDR1 as MNHEY and CDR2 as SMNVEV (reference sequence). CDR3: CASSLLRGRGIEAFF. The CDR3 coding sequence is TGTGCCAGCAGTCTGCTCAGGGGCAGGGGGATTGAAGCTTTCTTT.

This clone was detected a few times. The chain couples TRBV5-1 to TRBJ2-1; no firm D call. This CDR3 has 13 amino acids. V was trimmed by 3 bases and J by 2 bases, leaving 6 bases between them. Germline V lookup: CDR1 SGHRS, CDR2 YFSETQ. As DNA, the CDR3 is TGCGCCAGCAGCTGGGCCACCTACAATGAGCAGTTCTTC. Translation gives CASSWATYNEQFF.

The J gene is TRBJ2-6, the V gene TRBV30; 9 positions match TRBD1. There are 17 residues in the CDR3. Germline V lookup: CDR1 GTSNPN, CDR2 SVGIG (reference sequence). V trimming: 7 bases; J trimming: 0 bases; junction bases outside the gene matches: 10. For the CDR3, the DNA is TGTGCCTCTCTTCCGGGACAGGGCTACTCTGGGGCCAACGTCCTGACTTTC. Its protein is CASLPGQGYSGANVLTF.

The rearrangement uses TRBV19 and TRBJ1-2, with D hard to call. V lost 6 bases and J 7 bases, leaving 18 bases between the germline ends. The V gene's germline CDR1 is LNHDA and CDR2 SQIVND (reference sequence). The CDR3 is 14 residues long. Here the CDR3 reads CASSAGVRSGGYTF. The CDR3 DNA sequence: TGTGCCAGTAGCGCCGGCGTCAGGTCCGGTGGCTACACCTTC. Based on the CDR3 plus reference TRBV19 and TRBJ1-2, the full variable domain is DGGITQSPKYLFRKEGQNVTLSCEQNLNHDAMYWYRQDPGQGLRLIYYSQIVNDFQKGDIAEGYSVSREKKESFPLTVTSAQKNPTAFYLCASSAGVRSGGYTFGSGTRLTVV.

The chain links TRBV10-2 to TRBJ2-7; D remains ambiguous. Trimming removed 6 bases at V and 1 base at J, with 7 bases between. This CDR3 contains 12 residues. The V gene's germline CDR1 is WSHSY and CDR2 SAAADI. In nucleotides, the CDR3 is TGCGCCAGCAGGACACTTTCCTACGAGCAGTACTTC. As protein: CASRTLSYEQYF.

This clone has only a few counts. This rearrangement joins TRBV21-1 to TRBJ1-5; TRBD1, as called in the table, went unchecked against the DNA. TRBV21-1 is a known pseudogene. This CDR3 is built from 15 residues. The CDR3 loop reads CASSNGTGDIKPQHF. As DNA, the CDR3 is TGTGCCAGCAGCAACGGGACAGGGGATATCAAGCCCCAGCATTTT.